This T cell receptor beta chain was sequenced during a study of PD-1 blockade in mismatch repair-deficient tumors. Study-wide context: All were previously treated, progressing patients with about a dozen mismatch repair-deficient cancer types. Study results and limitations: Tumor-resident clones, often undetectable pretreatment in blood, expanded then contracted after pembrolizumab.

Mismatch repair deficiency was confirmed in all patients, by PCR or immunohistochemistry. TCR sequencing covered a few patients who responded to pembrolizumab. Comment on this clone: What it binds is unknown.

Method: immunoSEQ multiplex PCR; TCRdb's copy keeps in-frame clones and lacks some. The sample holds over 60,000 clones, about 91% seen once. This receptor was taken from an adult with mismatch repair-deficient cancer. This material consisted of peripheral blood, taken 52 weeks after starting pembrolizumab.

The CDR3 sequence is CASSVVRDSSYEQYF. DNA of the CDR3: TGTGCCAGCAGCGTAGTCAGGGATAGCTCCTACGAGCAGTACTTC. This chain joins TRBV9 and TRBJ2-7; D possibly corresponds to TRBD1 (5 bases). The CDR3 has 15 residues. CDR1 is SGDLS, CDR2 YYNGEE, per germline. With 0 bases removed from V and 0 bases from J, the gap between germline ends came to 10 bases. The whole variable domain, remainder taken from reference TRBV9 and TRBJ2-7, is DSGVTQTPKHLITATGQRVTLRCSPRSGDLSVYWYQQSLDQGLQFLIQYYNGEERAKGNILERFSAQQFPDLHSELNLSSLELGDSALYFCASSVVRDSSYEQYFGPGTRLTVT.